A selection of T cell receptor beta chains follows, all from one sample in a study of blood T cell repertoires in COVID-19. The table came from immunoSEQ multiplex PCR; TCRdb's copy has only in-frame clones and leaves some out. The sample records about 330,000 clones, 85% to 90% being singletons. The source material was peripheral blood. The receptors were sampled from a woman in her forties or fifties with active or convalescent COVID-19. Each CDR3 is given with its conserved first and last residue. D genes are given only for firm matches. A clone size is listed for some rows: how often the clone was seen (once, few, many), or a class if it is expanded.

D gene: .
clone size: .
V gene: TRBV14
J gene: TRBJ1-6
CDR3 protein: CASSQGREASPLHF
CDR3 DNA: TGTGCCAGCAGCCAAGGCAGGGAGGCTTCACCCCTCCACTTT

D gene: .
clone size: .
V gene: TRBV5-1
J gene: TRBJ1-2
CDR3 protein: CASSVTSNYGYTF
CDR3 DNA: TGCGCCAGCAGCGTCACATCTAACTATGGCTACACCTTC

D gene: .
clone size: .
V gene: TRBV13
J gene: TRBJ2-5
CDR3 protein: CASSLEWTGQETQYF
CDR3 DNA: TGTGCCAGCAGCTTAGAATGGACGGGGCAAGAGACCCAGTACTTC

D gene: TRBD1
clone size: .
V gene: TRBV3-1/TRBV3-2
J gene: TRBJ1-6
CDR3 protein: CASSQVGPGQGSSYNSPLHF
CDR3 DNA: TGTGCCAGCAGCCAAGTAGGTCCGGGACAGGGCAGCTCCTATAATTCACCCCTCCACTTT

D gene: TRBD1
clone size: .
V gene: TRBV6-7
J gene: TRBJ1-2
CDR3 protein: CASKWLNRDRGFYGYTF
CDR3 DNA: TGTGCCAGCAAATGGCTCAATCGGGACAGGGGTTTTTATGGCTACACCTTC

D gene: .
clone size: once
V gene: TRBV5-1
J gene: TRBJ1-1
CDR3 protein: CASKALGRDTEAFF
CDR3 DNA: TGCGCCAGTAAGGCCCTAGGGCGGGACACTGAAGCTTTCTTT

D gene: .
clone size: .
V gene: TRBV19
J gene: TRBJ1-5
CDR3 protein: CASSNRVANQPQHF
CDR3 DNA: TGTGCCAGTAGTAACAGGGTCGCCAATCAGCCCCAGCATTTT

D gene: TRBD1
clone size: once
V gene: TRBV7-9
J gene: TRBJ1-5
CDR3 protein: CASAGGFNQPQHF
CDR3 DNA: TGTGCCAGCGCAGGGGGATTCAATCAGCCCCAGCATTTT

D gene: .
clone size: .
V gene: TRBV15
J gene: TRBJ2-7
CDR3 protein: CATSRVGRGVSTYEQYF
CDR3 DNA: TGTGCCACCAGCAGAGTGGGAAGGGGCGTATCCACCTACGAGCAGTACTTC

D gene: .
clone size: .
V gene: TRBV3-1/TRBV3-2
J gene: TRBJ1-4
CDR3 protein: CASSQDVGGANEKLFF
CDR3 DNA: TGTGCCAGCAGCCAAGACGTGGGGGGGGCTAATGAAAAACTGTTTTTT

D gene: TRBD2
clone size: .
V gene: TRBV27
J gene: TRBJ2-2
CDR3 protein: CASSTRVHTSGRSWSGTGELFF
CDR3 DNA: TGTGCCAGCAGTACCCGGGTCCATACTAGCGGGAGGAGCTGGTCGGGCACCGGGGAGCTGTTTTTT

D gene: .
clone size: .
V gene: TRBV30
J gene: TRBJ1-3
CDR3 protein: CAWRASGSGNTIYF
CDR3 DNA: TGTGCCTGGAGGGCCTCGGGCTCTGGAAACACCATATATTTT

D gene: .
clone size: .
V gene: TRBV28
J gene: TRBJ2-2
CDR3 protein: CASSLTGTGELFF
CDR3 DNA: TGTGCCAGCAGTTTAACGGGCACCGGGGAGCTGTTTTTT

D gene: .
clone size: .
V gene: TRBV20-1
J gene: TRBJ2-1
CDR3 protein: CSARAPAYNEQFF
CDR3 DNA: TGCAGTGCTCGTGCTCCGGCCTACAATGAGCAGTTCTTC

D gene: .
clone size: .
V gene: TRBV30
J gene: TRBJ1-2
CDR3 protein: CAWSPSRGYGYTF
CDR3 DNA: TGTGCCTGGTCCCCCAGTCGGGGGTATGGCTACACCTTC

D gene: TRBD1
clone size: .
V gene: TRBV28
J gene: TRBJ1-5
CDR3 protein: CASRNTRGLNQPQHF
CDR3 DNA: TGTGCCAGCAGAAACACCAGGGGGCTGAATCAGCCCCAGCATTTT

D gene: .
clone size: .
V gene: TRBV19
J gene: TRBJ1-4
CDR3 protein: CASSMTAGNRNEKLFF
CDR3 DNA: TGTGCCAGTAGTATGACAGCGGGAAATAGGAATGAAAAACTGTTTTTT

D gene: .
clone size: once
V gene: TRBV30
J gene: TRBJ2-4
CDR3 protein: CAWTGPGVAKNIQYF
CDR3 DNA: TGTGCCTGGACGGGACCAGGGGTAGCCAAAAACATTCAGTACTTC

D gene: TRBD1
clone size: .
V gene: TRBV5-1
J gene: TRBJ2-5
CDR3 protein: CASRPGTGGAETQYF
CDR3 DNA: TGCGCCAGCAGGCCCGGGACAGGGGGCGCGGAGACCCAGTACTTC

D gene: .
clone size: .
V gene: TRBV15
J gene: TRBJ2-2
CDR3 protein: CATSTRASTGELFF
CDR3 DNA: TGTGCCACCAGCACCAGGGCGAGCACCGGGGAGCTGTTTTTT